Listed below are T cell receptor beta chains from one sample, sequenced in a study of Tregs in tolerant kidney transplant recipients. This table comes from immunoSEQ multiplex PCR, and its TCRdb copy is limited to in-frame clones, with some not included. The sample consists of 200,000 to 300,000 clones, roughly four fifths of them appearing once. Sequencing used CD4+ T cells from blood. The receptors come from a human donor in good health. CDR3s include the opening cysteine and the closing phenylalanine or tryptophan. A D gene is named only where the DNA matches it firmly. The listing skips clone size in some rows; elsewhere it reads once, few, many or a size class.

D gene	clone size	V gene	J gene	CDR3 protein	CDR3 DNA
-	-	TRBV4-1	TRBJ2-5	CASSQPVWAERETQYF	TGCGCCAGCAGCCAACCCGTTTGGGCAGAGAGGGAGACCCAGTACTTC
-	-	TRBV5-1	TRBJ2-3	CASSLASQLDTQYF	TGCGCCAGCAGCTTGGCTAGCCAGCTTGATACGCAGTATTTT
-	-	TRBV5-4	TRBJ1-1	CASSPEGVTEAFF	TGTGCCAGCAGCCCGGAGGGGGTTACTGAAGCTTTCTTT
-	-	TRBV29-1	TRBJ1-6	CSVRTRPQADSPLHF	TGCAGCGTTAGAACACGGCCCCAGGCAGATTCACCCCTCCACTTT
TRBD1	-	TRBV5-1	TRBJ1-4	CASSLVAGGASEKLFF	TGCGCCAGCAGCTTGGTTGCAGGGGGCGCGAGTGAAAAACTGTTTTTT
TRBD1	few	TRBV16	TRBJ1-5	CASSPGTVYQPQHF	TGTGCCAGCAGCCCCGGGACAGTCTATCAGCCCCAGCATTTT
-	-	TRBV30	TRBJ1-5	CAWSPGWVSNQPQHF	TGTGCCTGGAGTCCCGGGTGGGTCAGCAATCAGCCCCAGCATTTT
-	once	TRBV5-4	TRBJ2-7	CASSLEVTYEQYF	TGTGCCAGCAGCTTGGAAGTAACCTACGAGCAGTACTTC
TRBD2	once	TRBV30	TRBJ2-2	CAWTVPSGYTGELFF	TGTGCCTGGACCGTGCCTAGCGGGTACACCGGGGAGCTGTTTTTT
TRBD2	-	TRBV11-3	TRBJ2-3	CASSTSGVATDTQYF	TGTGCCAGCAGCACTAGCGGGGTAGCCACAGATACGCAGTATTTT
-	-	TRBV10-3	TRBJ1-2	CAISEPRLPWGGYTF	TGTGCCATCAGTGAGCCGAGGCTCCCGTGGGGTGGCTACACCTTC
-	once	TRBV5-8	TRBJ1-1	CASSRRGGLNTEAFF	TGTGCCAGCAGCCGACGTGGAGGACTGAACACTGAAGCTTTCTTT
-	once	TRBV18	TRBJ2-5	CASSPPGSETQYF	TGTGCCAGCTCACCACCAGGGTCAGAGACCCAGTACTTC
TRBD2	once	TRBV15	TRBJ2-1	CATLSLAGEGKGYNEQFF	TGTGCCACCCTTTCTCTAGCGGGAGAAGGGAAGGGGTACAATGAGCAGTTCTTC
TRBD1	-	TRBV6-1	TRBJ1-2	CASSEGGTGQGYTF	TGTGCCAGCAGTGAAGGGGGGACAGGGCAAGGCTACACCTTC
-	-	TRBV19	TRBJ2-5	CASSTAGPYQEETQYF	TGTGCCAGTAGTACAGCCGGGCCCTATCAAGAGGAGACCCAGTACTTC
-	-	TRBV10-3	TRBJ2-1	CAISQGLGGSYNEQFF	TGTGCCATCAGCCAGGGGCTAGGGGGCTCCTACAATGAGCAGTTCTTC
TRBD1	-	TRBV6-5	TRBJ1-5	CASSADRGSNQPQHF	TGTGCCAGCAGTGCTGACAGGGGATCAAATCAGCCCCAGCATTTT
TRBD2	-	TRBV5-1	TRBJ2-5	CASSLEGRARETQYF	TGCGCCAGCAGCTTGGAGGGGAGGGCACGAGAGACCCAGTACTTC
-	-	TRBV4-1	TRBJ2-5	CASSPAQVQETQYF	TGCGCCAGCAGCCCCGCACAGGTTCAAGAGACCCAGTACTTC
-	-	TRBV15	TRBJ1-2	CATSRDQPGVYGYTF	TGTGCCACCAGCAGAGACCAGCCGGGGGTCTATGGCTACACCTTC
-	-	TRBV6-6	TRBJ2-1	CASSYRGEHNEQFF	TGTGCCAGCAGTTACAGGGGGGAACACAATGAGCAGTTCTTC
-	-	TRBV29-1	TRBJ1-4	CSVEIRMGEKLFF	TGCAGCGTTGAAATCCGGATGGGTGAAAAACTGTTTTTT
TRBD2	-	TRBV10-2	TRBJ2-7	CASSKREGTYEQYF	TGCGCCAGCTCCAAGCGGGAGGGAACCTACGAGCAGTACTTC
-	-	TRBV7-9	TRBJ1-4	CASSSTYTNEKLFF	TGTGCCAGCAGCTCGACCTATACTAATGAAAAACTGTTTTTT
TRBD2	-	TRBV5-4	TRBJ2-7	CASRRGLAELNYEQYF	TGTGCCAGCAGGAGGGGACTAGCGGAGCTGAACTACGAGCAGTACTTC
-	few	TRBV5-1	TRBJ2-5	CASSLAQRQETQYF	TGCGCCAGCAGCTTGGCTCAGCGGCAAGAGACCCAGTACTTC
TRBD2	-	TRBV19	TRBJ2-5	CASSIHRTSGYQETQYF	TGTGCCAGTAGTATCCATCGGACTAGCGGCTACCAAGAGACCCAGTACTTC
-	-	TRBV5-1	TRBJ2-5	CASSLPGNSETQYF	TGCGCCAGCAGCTTGCCCGGGAACTCGGAGACCCAGTACTTC
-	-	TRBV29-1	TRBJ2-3	CSVGPVATDTQYF	TGCAGCGTTGGTCCCGTCGCCACAGATACGCAGTATTTT
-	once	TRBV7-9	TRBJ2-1	CASSTRTRGEGVNEQFF	TGTGCCAGCAGCACGCGGACCCGAGGGGAAGGTGTCAATGAGCAGTTCTTC
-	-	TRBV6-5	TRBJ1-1	CASSYSRAMGTEAFF	TGTGCCAGCAGTTACAGTAGAGCCATGGGGACTGAAGCTTTCTTT
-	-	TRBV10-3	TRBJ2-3	CAISSSGGTDTQYF	TGTGCCATCAGTTCGTCAGGGGGCACAGATACGCAGTATTTT
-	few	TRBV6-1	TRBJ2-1	CASSERRVASYNEQFF	TGTGCCAGCAGTGAAAGGAGGGTTGCCTCCTACAATGAGCAGTTCTTC
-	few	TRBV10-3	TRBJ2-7	CAISEATERQYF	TGTGCCATCAGTGAGGCGACCGAGAGGCAGTACTTC